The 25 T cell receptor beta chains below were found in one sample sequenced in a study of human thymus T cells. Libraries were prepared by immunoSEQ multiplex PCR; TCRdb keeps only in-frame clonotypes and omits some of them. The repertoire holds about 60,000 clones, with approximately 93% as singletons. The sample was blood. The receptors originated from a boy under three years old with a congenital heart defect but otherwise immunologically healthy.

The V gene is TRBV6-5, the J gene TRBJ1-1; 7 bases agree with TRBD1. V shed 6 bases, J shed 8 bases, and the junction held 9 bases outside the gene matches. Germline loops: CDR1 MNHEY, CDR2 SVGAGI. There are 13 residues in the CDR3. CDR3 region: CASSRGTVNEAFF. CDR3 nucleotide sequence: TGTGCCAGCAGCCGAGGGACAGTCAACGAAGCTTTCTTT.

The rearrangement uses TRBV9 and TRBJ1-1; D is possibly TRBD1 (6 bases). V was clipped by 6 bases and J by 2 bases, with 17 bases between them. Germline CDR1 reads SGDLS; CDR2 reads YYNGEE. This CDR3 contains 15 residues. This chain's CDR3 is CASNGPHRANTEAFF. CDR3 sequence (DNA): TGTGCCAGCAACGGCCCCCACAGGGCCAACACTGAAGCTTTCTTT.

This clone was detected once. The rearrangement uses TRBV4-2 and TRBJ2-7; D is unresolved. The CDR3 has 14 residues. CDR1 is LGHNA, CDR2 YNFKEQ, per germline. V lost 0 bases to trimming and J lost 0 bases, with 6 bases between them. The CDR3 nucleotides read TGTGCCAGCAGCCAAGAAGACAACTCCTACGAGCAGTACTTC. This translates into CASSQEDNSYEQYF.

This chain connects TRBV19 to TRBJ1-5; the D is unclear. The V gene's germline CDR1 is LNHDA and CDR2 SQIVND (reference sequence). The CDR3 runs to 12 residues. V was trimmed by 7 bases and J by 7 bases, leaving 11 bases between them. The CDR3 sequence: CASNEVRQPQHF. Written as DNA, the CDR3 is TGTGCCAGTAATGAAGTACGGCAGCCCCAGCATTTT. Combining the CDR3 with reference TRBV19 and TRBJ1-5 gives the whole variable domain DGGITQSPKYLFRKEGQNVTLSCEQNLNHDAMYWYRQDPGQGLRLIYYSQIVNDFQKGDIAEGYSVSREKKESFPLTVTSAQKNPTAFYLCASNEVRQPQHFGDGTRLSIL.

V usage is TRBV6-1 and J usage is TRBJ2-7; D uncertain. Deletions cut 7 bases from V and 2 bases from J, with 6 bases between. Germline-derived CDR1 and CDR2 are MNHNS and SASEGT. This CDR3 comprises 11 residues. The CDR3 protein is CASITPYEQYF. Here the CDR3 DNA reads TGTGCCAGCATAACACCCTACGAGCAGTACTTC.

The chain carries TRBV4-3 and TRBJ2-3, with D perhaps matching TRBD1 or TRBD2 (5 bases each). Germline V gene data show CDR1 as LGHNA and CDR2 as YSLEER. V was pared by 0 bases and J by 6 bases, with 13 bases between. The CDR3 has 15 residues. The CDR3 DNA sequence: TGCGCCAGCAGCCAAGATGGGGGTCGTTTGGATACGCAGTATTTT. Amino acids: CASSQDGGRLDTQYF.

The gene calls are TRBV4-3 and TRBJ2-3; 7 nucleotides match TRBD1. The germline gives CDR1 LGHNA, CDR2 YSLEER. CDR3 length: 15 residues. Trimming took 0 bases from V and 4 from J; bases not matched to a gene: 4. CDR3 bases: TGCGCCAGCAGCCAAGAAAGACAGGGTCCAGATACGCAGTATTTT. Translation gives CASSQERQGPDTQYF.

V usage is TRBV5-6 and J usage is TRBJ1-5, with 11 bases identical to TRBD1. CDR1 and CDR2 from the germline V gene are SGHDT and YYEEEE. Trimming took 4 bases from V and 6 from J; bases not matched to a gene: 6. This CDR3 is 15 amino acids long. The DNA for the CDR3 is TGTGCCAGCAGCCCGGGACAGGGGGACGGTCAGCCCCAGCATTTT. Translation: CASSPGQGDGQPQHF.

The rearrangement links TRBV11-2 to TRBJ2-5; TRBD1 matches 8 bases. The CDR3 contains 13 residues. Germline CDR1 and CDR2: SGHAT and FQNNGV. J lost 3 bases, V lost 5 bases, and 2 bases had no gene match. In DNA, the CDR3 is TGTGCCAGCAGCCTGACAGGGGAAGAGACCCAGTACTTC. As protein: CASSLTGEETQYF.

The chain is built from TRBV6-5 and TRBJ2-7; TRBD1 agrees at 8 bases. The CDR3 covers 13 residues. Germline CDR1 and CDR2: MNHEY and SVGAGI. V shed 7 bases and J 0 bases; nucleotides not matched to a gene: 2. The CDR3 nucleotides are TGTGCCAGCACCAGGGGGCCCTCCTACGAGCAGTACTTC. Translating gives CASTRGPSYEQYF.

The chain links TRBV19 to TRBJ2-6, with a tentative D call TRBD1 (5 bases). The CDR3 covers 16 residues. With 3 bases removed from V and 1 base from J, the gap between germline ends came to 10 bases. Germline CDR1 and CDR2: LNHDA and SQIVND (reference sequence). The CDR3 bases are TGTGCCAGTAGTATGGACCAGGGTTCTGGGGCCAACGTCCTGACTTTC. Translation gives CASSMDQGSGANVLTF.

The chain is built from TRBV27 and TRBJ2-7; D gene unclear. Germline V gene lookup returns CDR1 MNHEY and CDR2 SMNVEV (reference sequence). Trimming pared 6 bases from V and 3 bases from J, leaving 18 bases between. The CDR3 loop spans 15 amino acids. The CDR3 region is CASRATGSTFYEQYF. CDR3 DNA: TGTGCCAGCAGGGCGACCGGGTCAACCTTCTACGAGCAGTACTTC.

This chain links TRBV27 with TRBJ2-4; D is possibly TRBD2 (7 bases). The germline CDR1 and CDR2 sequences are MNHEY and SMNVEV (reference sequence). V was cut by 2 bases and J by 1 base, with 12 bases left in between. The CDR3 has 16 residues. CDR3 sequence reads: CASSLGGGAAKNIQYF. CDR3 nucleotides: TGTGCCAGCAGTTTAGGAGGGGGGGCGGCCAAAAACATTCAGTACTTC.

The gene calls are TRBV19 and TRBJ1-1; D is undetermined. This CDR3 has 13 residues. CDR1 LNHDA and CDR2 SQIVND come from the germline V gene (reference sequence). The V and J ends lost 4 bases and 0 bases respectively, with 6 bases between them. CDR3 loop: CASSNWVNTEAFF. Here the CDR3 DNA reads TGTGCCAGTAGTAACTGGGTGAACACTGAAGCTTTCTTT.

For the CDR3, the DNA is TGTGCTAGTGGCTACCTCCCTGATAGGTACTTC. It translates to CASGYLPDRYF. V is TRBV12-5 and J is TRBJ2-7, with no clear D. The CDR3 sequence is 11 residues long. Germline CDR1 reads LGHNT; CDR2 reads FRNRAP. V was trimmed by 6 bases and J by 12 bases, leaving 15 bases between them.

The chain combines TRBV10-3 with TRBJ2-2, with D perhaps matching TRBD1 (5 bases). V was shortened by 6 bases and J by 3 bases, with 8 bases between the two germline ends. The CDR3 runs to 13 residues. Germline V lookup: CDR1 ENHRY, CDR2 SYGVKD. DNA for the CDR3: TGTGCCATCAGAGGGGCCCACACCGGGGAGCTGTTTTTT. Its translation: CAIRGAHTGELFF.

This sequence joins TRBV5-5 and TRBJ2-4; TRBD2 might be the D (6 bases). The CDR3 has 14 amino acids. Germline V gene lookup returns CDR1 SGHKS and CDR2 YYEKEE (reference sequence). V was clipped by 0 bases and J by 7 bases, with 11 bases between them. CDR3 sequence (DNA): TGTGCCAGCAGCTTGGAGGGACGGGGGAACATTCAGTACTTC. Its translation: CASSLEGRGNIQYF.

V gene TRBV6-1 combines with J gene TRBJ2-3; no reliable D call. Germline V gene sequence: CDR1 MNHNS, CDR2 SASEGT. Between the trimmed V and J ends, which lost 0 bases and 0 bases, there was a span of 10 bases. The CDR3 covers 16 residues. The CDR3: CASSEALGSSTDTQYF. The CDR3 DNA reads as TGTGCCAGCAGTGAAGCCTTGGGCTCCAGCACAGATACGCAGTATTTT.

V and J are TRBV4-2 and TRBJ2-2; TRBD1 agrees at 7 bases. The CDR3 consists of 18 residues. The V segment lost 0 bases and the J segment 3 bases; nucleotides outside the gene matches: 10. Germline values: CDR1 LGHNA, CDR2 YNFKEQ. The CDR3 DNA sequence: TGTGCCAGCAGCCAAGAGGGGGACAGACTACAACACACCGGGGAGCTGTTTTTT. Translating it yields CASSQEGDRLQHTGELFF.

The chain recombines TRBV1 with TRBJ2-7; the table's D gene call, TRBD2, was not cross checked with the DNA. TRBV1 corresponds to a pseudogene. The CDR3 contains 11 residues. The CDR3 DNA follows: TGCACCAGCAGCCAAGCGGGAGAGCAGTACTTC. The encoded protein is CTSSQAGEQYF.

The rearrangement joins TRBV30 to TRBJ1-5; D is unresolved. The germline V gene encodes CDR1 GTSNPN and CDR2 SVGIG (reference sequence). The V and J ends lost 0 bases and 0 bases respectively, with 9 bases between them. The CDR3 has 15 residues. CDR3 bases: TGTGCCTGGAGTGTCGGTACAGCTAGCAATCAGCCCCAGCATTTT. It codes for CAWSVGTASNQPQHF.

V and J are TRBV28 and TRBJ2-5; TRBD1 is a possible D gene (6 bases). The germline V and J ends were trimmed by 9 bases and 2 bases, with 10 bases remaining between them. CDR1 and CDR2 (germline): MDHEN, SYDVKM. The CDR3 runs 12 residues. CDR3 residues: CASKGVQETQYF. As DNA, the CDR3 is TGTGCCAGTAAGGGGGTGCAAGAGACCCAGTACTTC.

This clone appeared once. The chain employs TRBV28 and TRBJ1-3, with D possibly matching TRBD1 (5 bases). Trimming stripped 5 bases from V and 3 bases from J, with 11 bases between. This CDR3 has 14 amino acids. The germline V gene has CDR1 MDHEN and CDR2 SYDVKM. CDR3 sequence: CASSLQGFGNTIYF. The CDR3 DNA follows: TGTGCCAGCAGTCTCCAGGGCTTTGGAAACACCATATATTTT.

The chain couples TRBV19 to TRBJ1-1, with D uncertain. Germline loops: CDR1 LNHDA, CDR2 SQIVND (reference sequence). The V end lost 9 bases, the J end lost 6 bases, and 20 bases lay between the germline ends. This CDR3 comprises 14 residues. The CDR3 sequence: CASRRGGQRAEAFF. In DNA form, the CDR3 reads TGTGCCAGCCGACGGGGAGGGCAGAGAGCTGAAGCTTTCTTT.

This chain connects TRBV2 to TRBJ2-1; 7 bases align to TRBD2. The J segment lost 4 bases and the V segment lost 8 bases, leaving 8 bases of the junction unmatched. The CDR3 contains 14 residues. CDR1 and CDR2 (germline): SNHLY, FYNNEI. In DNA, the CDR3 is TGTGCCAGCCAACTGGCGGGGGTATACAATGAGCAGTTCTTC. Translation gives CASQLAGVYNEQFF.